What follows is one T cell receptor beta chain and its context. This sample is drawn from a study of blood T cell repertoires in COVID-19. CDR1 and CDR2 (germline): LGHNA, YNFKEQ. This CDR3 is built from 18 residues. Trimming pared 1 base from V and 0 bases from J, leaving 13 bases between. Sequencing was performed with immunoSEQ multiplex PCR; in TCRdb, only in-frame clones are kept and a portion is missing. Among 200,000 to 300,000 clones listed, about 85% were seen once. The receptor's source is a woman in her sixties or seventies with active or convalescent COVID-19. V is TRBV4-2 and J is TRBJ2-6; D possibly corresponds to TRBD2 (5 bases). The sample comprised peripheral blood. CDR3 amino acids: CASSQALAGVSGANVLTF. In DNA form, the CDR3 reads TGTGCCAGCAGCCAAGCCCTGGCGGGCGTCTCTGGGGCCAACGTCCTGACTTTC.